This paragraph reports one TCR beta chain. The table came from immunoSEQ multiplex PCR; TCRdb's copy has only in-frame clones and leaves some out. The sample lists some 120,000 clones; just under 80% were seen once. CDR3 length: 18 residues. The germline CDR1 and CDR2 sequences are SGHTA and FQGNSA. J was trimmed by 0 bases and V by 1 base; bases with no gene match: 6. This specimen comes from a study of blood T cell repertoires in COVID-19. The receptor was derived from a human donor in a cohort sampled during active COVID-19. Sequencing was done on a sample of peripheral blood. The chain couples TRBV7-2 to TRBJ2-6; 7 bases line up with TRBD1. The CDR3 coding sequence is TGTGCCAGCAGCTTAGTCCCGGGACAGTACTCTGGGGCCAACGTCCTGACTTTC. This gives the protein CASSLVPGQYSGANVLTF.